Following are 23 T cell receptor beta chains from one sample sequenced in a study of memory CD8 T cells in hepatitis C reinfection. Profiled with immunoSEQ multiplex PCR; TCRdb holds only in-frame clones, not every one. The table records around 47,000 clones, around 89% of them present only once. Described time point: peak reinfection, 3 to 8 weeks after reinfection detection. No in vitro expansion preceded TCR sequencing of the sorted cells. The material sequenced was naive CD8+ T cells sorted from blood. The source is a man between 18 and 29 years old with hepatitis C virus infection.

The chain links TRBV6-1 to TRBJ2-4; 8 bases line up with TRBD1. The CDR3 runs 14 residues. The germline gives CDR1 MNHNS, CDR2 SASEGT. With V trimmed by 5 bases and J by 5 bases, 5 bases remained unmatched. The CDR3 reads CASSLTGDENIQYF. The CDR3 region has the DNA TGTGCCAGCAGTTTGACAGGGGATGAAAACATTCAGTACTTC.

The rearrangement joins TRBV2 to TRBJ1-5; D gene ambiguous. The CDR3 has 15 residues. Germline V lookup: CDR1 SNHLY, CDR2 FYNNEI. V was pared by 8 bases and J by 4 bases, with 18 bases between. As DNA, the CDR3 is TGTGCCAGCGGCGAGGGAGGCCAACCTAATCAGCCCCAGCATTTT. As protein: CASGEGGQPNQPQHF. Full variable domain (remainder filled in from reference TRBV2 and TRBJ1-5): EPEVTQTPSHQVTQMGQEVILRCVPISNHLYFYWYRQILGQKVEFLVSFYNNEISEKSEIFDDQFSVERPDGSNFTLKIRSTKLEDSAMYFCASGEGGQPNQPQHFGDGTRLSIL.

The chain has TRBV28 and TRBJ1-4; maybe TRBD1 (5 bases). Trimming left V 8 bases short and J 7 bases short, with 11 bases between. The CDR3 loop spans 12 amino acids. From germline, CDR1 is MDHEN and CDR2 SYDVKM. The CDR3 sequence: CASAPRGEKLFF. The CDR3 coding sequence is TGTGCCAGCGCTCCTAGGGGTGAAAAACTGTTTTTT.

The J gene is TRBJ2-3, the V gene TRBV4-2; D gene unclear. The CDR3 loop spans 13 amino acids. Germline V gene lookup returns CDR1 LGHNA and CDR2 YNFKEQ. The V end lost 3 bases, the J end lost 3 bases, and 7 bases lay between the germline ends. The CDR3 region has the DNA TGTGCCAGCAGCCACTTAGAGACAGATACGCAGTATTTT. Translating gives CASSHLETDTQYF.

This clone was observed once. The chain carries TRBV19 and TRBJ1-5; the D is unclear. The CDR3 runs 13 residues. V was trimmed by 7 bases and J by 3 bases, leaving 10 bases between them. Germline V CDR1 and CDR2: LNHDA, SQIVND (reference sequence). CDR3 region: CASNNGVNQPQHF. CDR3 nucleotides: TGTGCCAGTAATAACGGGGTCAATCAGCCCCAGCATTTT.

This clone was detected a few times. In nucleotides, the CDR3 is TGTGCCAGCAGCTTCACAGGCACAGATACGCAGTATTTT. Translation: CASSFTGTDTQYF. The rearrangement uses TRBV7-6 and TRBJ2-3; D gene uncertain. Germline CDR1 and CDR2: SGHVS and FNYEAQ. The CDR3 contains 13 residues. The V gene lost 3 bases and the J gene lost 1 base, with 5 bases spanning the gap.

In regard to this clone: Distinct nucleotide sequences in the sample also encode this CDR3. The V gene is TRBV28, the J gene TRBJ2-2, with 12 bases aligning to TRBD1. V dropped 6 bases and J dropped 4; count of bases not matched to a gene: 12. The germline gives CDR1 MDHEN, CDR2 SYDVKM. CDR3 length equals 18 residues. The chain's CDR3 is CASSFRDRGPLGTGELFF. The DNA for the CDR3 is TGTGCCAGCAGCTTCCGGGACAGGGGGCCACTCGGCACCGGGGAGCTGTTTTTT.

This chain joins TRBV9 and TRBJ2-2; TRBD1 agrees at 8 bases. V shed 3 bases and J 5 bases; nucleotides not matched to a gene: 9. Germline lookup yields CDR1 SGDLS and CDR2 YYNGEE. CDR3 length equals 16 residues. The CDR3 DNA sequence: TGTGCCAGCAGCGCCCCTTACAGGGGGGAAACCGGGGAGCTGTTTTTT. It is translated as CASSAPYRGETGELFF.

This chain joins TRBV10-3 and TRBJ2-2, with 10 bases identical to TRBD2. V shed 11 bases and J 5 bases; nucleotides not matched to a gene: 23. CDR1 and CDR2 from the germline V gene are ENHRY and SYGVKD. The CDR3 has 19 amino acids. The CDR3 is CASSYGTASGGAQTGELFF. CDR3 DNA sequence: TGTGCCTCGAGTTACGGGACAGCCAGCGGGGGGGCACAAACCGGGGAGCTGTTTTTT.

The chain is built from TRBV10-1 and TRBJ1-6, with a tentative D call TRBD1 (5 bases). V lost 0 bases and J lost 7, with 10 bases in between. Germline V gene data show CDR1 as WNHNN and CDR2 as SYGVQD (reference sequence). CDR3 length: 15 amino acids. In DNA, the CDR3 is TGCGCCAGCAGTGAGTCACTGGACAAGAATTCACCCCTCCACTTT. Its translation is CASSESLDKNSPLHF.

The J gene is TRBJ2-5, the V gene TRBV28; 14 nucleotides agree with TRBD2. Matching the DNA end better, TRBJ2-7 makes the J call doubtful. Per germline, CDR1 MDHEN and CDR2 SYDVKM. This CDR3 is built from 17 residues. Here the CDR3 reads CASSSRTSGRSSYEQYF. Written as DNA, the CDR3 is TGTGCCAGCAGTTCCCGGACTAGCGGGAGGAGCTCCTACGAGCAGTACTTC.

The gene calls are TRBV9 and TRBJ1-3; the D gene is possibly TRBD1 (5 bases). CDR1 is SGDLS and CDR2 is YYNGEE in the germline V gene. CDR3 length: 14 amino acids. The V and J ends lost 0 bases and 8 bases respectively, with 12 bases between them. The CDR3 DNA follows: TGTGCCAGCAGCGTAGGGTGGGCGGGGGACACCATATATTTT. Its translation: CASSVGWAGDTIYF.

In this sample, this clone turned up once. At one of its ends the junction is not consistent with the germline gene, which may arise from a read error. This chain connects TRBV6-5 to TRBJ1-2, with TRBD1 matching over 8 bases. The germline CDR1 and CDR2 sequences are MNHEY and SVGAGI. The CDR3 is 10 residues long. CDR3 amino acids: CASSEQGGPF. CDR3 nucleotide sequence: TGTGCCAGCAGTGAACAGGGGGGCCCCTTC.

This chain joins TRBV27 and TRBJ2-5; no firm D call. CDR1 is MNHEY and CDR2 is SMNVEV in the germline V gene (reference sequence). The CDR3 totals 11 residues. The V end was cut by 7 bases, the J end by 5 bases, with 8 bases between. In nucleotides, the CDR3 is TGTGCCAGCATGTTCCTGGAGACCCAGTACTTC. As protein: CASMFLETQYF.

The J gene is TRBJ2-5, the V gene TRBV19; TRBD1 matches 7 bases. The J call may be wrong; the DNA end is better matched by TRBJ2-7. Looked up from germline, CDR1 is LNHDA and CDR2 is SQIVND (reference sequence). The CDR3 runs 14 residues. The CDR3 region has the DNA TGTGCCAGTAGTTCCTGGGACAGAACCTACGAGCAGTACTTC. Translation gives CASSSWDRTYEQYF.

The chain carries TRBV19 and TRBJ1-1; TRBD1 matches at 9 bases. Germline V CDR1 and CDR2: LNHDA, SQIVND (reference sequence). The CDR3 runs to 17 residues. Germline trimming cut 0 bases from V and 1 base from J; bases unmatched to any gene: 6. The CDR3 coding sequence is TGTGCCAGTAGTATAGATCCTTACAGGGGGCAGAACACTGAAGCTTTCTTT. Translating gives CASSIDPYRGQNTEAFF.

A single count supports this clone. The chain has TRBV7-8 and TRBJ1-1; D call uncertain. This CDR3 spans 16 amino acids. Germline V gives CDR1 SGHVS, CDR2 FQNEAQ. V was shortened by 0 bases and J by 4 bases, with 15 bases between the two germline ends. In nucleotides, the CDR3 is TGTGCCAGCAGCTTAGCGGCGGAAAGTAGAGGCACTGAAGCTTTCTTT. It codes for CASSLAAESRGTEAFF.

This rearrangement joins TRBV9 to TRBJ2-3; 7 bases align to TRBD1. The length of the CDR3 is 15 residues. V shed 3 bases and J 0 bases; nucleotides not matched to a gene: 4. Germline-derived CDR1 and CDR2 are SGDLS and YYNGEE. The CDR3 loop is CASSADRASTDTQYF. CDR3 nucleotide sequence: TGTGCCAGCAGCGCCGACAGGGCCAGCACAGATACGCAGTATTTT.

This clone was seen once. The chain couples TRBV27 to TRBJ2-7, with a tentative D call TRBD2 (5 bases). The germline gives CDR1 MNHEY, CDR2 SMNVEV (reference sequence). Between the trimmed V and J ends, which lost 6 bases and 4 bases, there was a span of 13 bases. This CDR3 is built from 13 residues. The CDR3 coding sequence is TGTGCCAGCAGCTATAGCGCCTTGTACGAGCAGTACTTC. It codes for CASSYSALYEQYF.

A single count supports this clone. The chain couples TRBV9 to TRBJ1-6; D is unresolved. This CDR3 spans 15 amino acids. Germline values: CDR1 SGDLS, CDR2 YYNGEE. V lost 0 bases and J lost 7, with 11 bases in between. CDR3 nucleotides: TGTGCCAGCAGCGTAGCTACAGAGCCCAATTCACCCCTCCACTTT. Translation: CASSVATEPNSPLHF. The full variable domain, in which reference TRBV9 and TRBJ1-6 provide the parts outside the CDR3, is DSGVTQTPKHLITATGQRVTLRCSPRSGDLSVYWYQQSLDQGLQFLIQYYNGEERAKGNILERFSAQQFPDLHSELNLSSLELGDSALYFCASSVATEPNSPLHFGNGTRLTVT.

The chain links TRBV6-6 to TRBJ2-2; 9 bases are shared with TRBD2. Germline CDR1 MNHNY, CDR2 SVGAGI (reference sequence). The junction had 7 bases not matched to a gene; V was cut back by 2 bases and J by 6 bases. The CDR3 loop spans 16 amino acids. CDR3 nucleotide sequence: TGTGCCAGCAGTTACGCGGGGGGGCCGGGAGCCGGGGAGCTGTTTTTT. It specifies CASSYAGGPGAGELFF.

The rearrangement links TRBV21-1 to TRBJ2-7; the D segment call TRBD1 is taken from the table without a DNA check. TRBV21-1 is flagged as a pseudogene. The CDR3 is 16 residues long. CDR3 bases: TGTGCCAGCAGCGAAAAGACGGGACATGCGACCTACGAGCAGTACGTC. It encodes CASSEKTGHATYEQYV.

The chain couples TRBV19 to TRBJ2-7, with TRBD2 matching 13 bases. The V segment lost 5 bases and the J segment 4 bases; nucleotides outside the gene matches: 11. The CDR3 totals 17 residues. CDR1 is LNHDA, CDR2 SQIVND, per germline (reference sequence). The CDR3 bases are TGTGCCAGTAGTTCCCAGGCCCGGACTAGCGGGAGATACGAGCAGTACTTC. As protein: CASSSQARTSGRYEQYF.